This T cell receptor beta chain appears in the sequencing data of a study of T cell responses to AZD1222 COVID-19 vaccine. Of note for this clone: Its target is not known.

Germline lookup yields CDR1 MGHRA and CDR2 YSYEKL. Germline trimming cut 4 bases from V and 3 bases from J; bases unmatched to any gene: 8. The CDR3 is 16 residues long. Study-wide results and limits: The donor group comprised mostly white British people and more females; the analysis possibly underestimated clonal diversity. Only 5 or 6 people who got AZD1222 tested seropositive at baseline.

Sequencing was performed with immunoSEQ multiplex PCR; in TCRdb, only in-frame clones are kept and a portion is missing. The table shows approximately 170,000 clones, with 85% to 95% occurring only once. This clonotype was obtained from an adult in good health. The chain uses TRBV4-1 and TRBJ2-1; 8 nucleotides line up with TRBD2. Material: peripheral blood, obtained on day 0 of AZD1222 vaccination. The CDR3 is CASSPIAGTVYNEQFF. Here the CDR3 DNA reads TGCGCCAGCAGCCCGATAGCGGGAACAGTCTACAATGAGCAGTTCTTC.